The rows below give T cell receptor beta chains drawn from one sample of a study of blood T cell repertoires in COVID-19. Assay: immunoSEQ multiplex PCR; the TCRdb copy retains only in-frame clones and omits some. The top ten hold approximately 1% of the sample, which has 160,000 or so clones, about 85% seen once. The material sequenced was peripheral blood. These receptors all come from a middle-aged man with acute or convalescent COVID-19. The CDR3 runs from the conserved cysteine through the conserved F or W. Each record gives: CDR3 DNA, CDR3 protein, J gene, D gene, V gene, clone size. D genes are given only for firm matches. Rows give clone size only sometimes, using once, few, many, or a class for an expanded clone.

DNA: TGCGCCAGCAGCCGTATTATAGCGGGGGGGACAGATACGCAGTATTTT
CDR3: CASSRIIAGGTDTQYF
J: TRBJ2-3
D: TRBD2
V: TRBV5-1
size: .

DNA: TGTGCCAGCAGTTTATCCACAGTTCAACTTCTCGATGAGCAGTTCTTC
CDR3: CASSLSTVQLLDEQFF
J: TRBJ2-1
D: .
V: TRBV27
size: .

DNA: TGTGCCAGCAGCCGAGCGGGGGCCTTCAACGAGCAGTACTTC
CDR3: CASSRAGAFNEQYF
J: TRBJ2-7
D: TRBD2
V: TRBV3-1/TRBV3-2
size: .

DNA: TGTGCCAGCAGTCCCCCGGGGGGGGCTGAAGAAAAACTGTTTTTT
CDR3: CASSPPGGAEEKLFF
J: TRBJ1-4
D: .
V: TRBV28
size: .

DNA: TGTGCCAGCAGCCTCACAGGGGGAAAATACAATGAGCAGTTCTTC
CDR3: CASSLTGGKYNEQFF
J: TRBJ2-1
D: TRBD1
V: TRBV11-2
size: .

DNA: TGTGCCAGCAGTGAGCGGGAGTGGGGGGTCCCCTACGAGCAGTACTTC
CDR3: CASSEREWGVPYEQYF
J: TRBJ2-7
D: TRBD2
V: TRBV6-1
size: .

DNA: TGTGCCACCAGCTGGGGGGGCCTGAGCTCCTACAATGAGCAGTTCTTC
CDR3: CATSWGGLSSYNEQFF
J: TRBJ2-1
D: .
V: TRBV15
size: few

DNA: TGTGCCAGCTCACCTCGGACAGGGGCCACGAACACCGGGGAGCTGTTTTTT
CDR3: CASSPRTGATNTGELFF
J: TRBJ2-2
D: TRBD1
V: TRBV18
size: .

DNA: TGTGCCAGCAGCCCCCGGACAGGGAATGGAAACACCATATATTTT
CDR3: CASSPRTGNGNTIYF
J: TRBJ1-3
D: TRBD1
V: TRBV7-2
size: few

DNA: TGTGCCATCAGTGAGTCGGTTGGGACTAGCGGGGGTTCTGAGCAGTACTTC
CDR3: CAISESVGTSGGSEQYF
J: TRBJ2-7
D: TRBD2
V: TRBV10-3
size: .

DNA: TGTGCCATCAGTGCTGGAGGGTCTGAAGCTTTCTTT
CDR3: CAISAGGSEAFF
J: TRBJ1-1
D: .
V: TRBV10-3
size: .

DNA: TGCGCCAGCAGCGATCGAACAGGGAGCGGTGAAAAACTGTTTTTT
CDR3: CASSDRTGSGEKLFF
J: TRBJ1-4
D: .
V: TRBV5-1
size: .

DNA: TGTGCCACCAGCAGAGAGGGGAGGGTGGGCAATCAGCCCCAGCATTTT
CDR3: CATSREGRVGNQPQHF
J: TRBJ1-5
D: .
V: TRBV15
size: .

DNA: TGTGCCACCAGCAGAGATTGGGCAGGGGGCCATCAGCCCCAGCATTTT
CDR3: CATSRDWAGGHQPQHF
J: TRBJ1-5
D: TRBD1
V: TRBV15
size: once

DNA: TGTGCCAGTACGCCGTCCGGCGGCAGCGAGTTCAATGAGCAGTTCTTC
CDR3: CASTPSGGSEFNEQFF
J: TRBJ2-1
D: .
V: TRBV19
size: .

DNA: TGCGCCAGCAGCCAAGTGCGGCAGGGGTTGGGCAATGAGCAGTTCTTC
CDR3: CASSQVRQGLGNEQFF
J: TRBJ2-1
D: .
V: TRBV4-3
size: .

DNA: TGTGCCAGCACCCAGGGTTTAAACGAGCAGTACTTC
CDR3: CASTQGLNEQYF
J: TRBJ2-7
D: .
V: TRBV25-1
size: .

DNA: TGTGCCAGCAGCGACTATGAAAACATTCAGTACTTC
CDR3: CASSDYENIQYF
J: TRBJ2-4
D: .
V: TRBV7-9
size: once

DNA: TGTGCCAGTAGTATTTGGGGGGGTAGCAATCAGCCCCAGCATTTT
CDR3: CASSIWGGSNQPQHF
J: TRBJ1-5
D: .
V: TRBV19
size: .

DNA: TGTGCCAGCAGCTACCGGTTTGATGAGCAGTTCTTC
CDR3: CASSYRFDEQFF
J: TRBJ2-1
D: .
V: TRBV5-6
size: .

DNA: TGCGCCAGCAGCCAAGAAGGACAGCGGCCTGGGGCCAACGTCCTGACTTTC
CDR3: CASSQEGQRPGANVLTF
J: TRBJ2-6
D: .
V: TRBV4-1
size: .

DNA: TGTGCCAGCAGTGACGGGTCTGGAAACACCATATATTTT
CDR3: CASSDGSGNTIYF
J: TRBJ1-3
D: .
V: TRBV6-1
size: .

DNA: TGTGCCAGCAGCCGACGGGGAGACTATGGCTACACCTTC
CDR3: CASSRRGDYGYTF
J: TRBJ1-2
D: .
V: TRBV7-8
size: .

DNA: TGTGCCGTCTCCCAGGGGACAGCCCTTTCTAGTAATGAAAAACTGTTTTTT
CDR3: CAVSQGTALSSNEKLFF
J: TRBJ1-4
D: TRBD1
V: TRBV10-3
size: .

DNA: TGTGCCAGTAGTATACAGGAAAATGAAAAACTGTTTTTT
CDR3: CASSIQENEKLFF
J: TRBJ1-4
D: .
V: TRBV19
size: .

DNA: TGTGCCAGCAGCATAGGGGCGACGGGTAATGAGCAGTTCTTC
CDR3: CASSIGATGNEQFF
J: TRBJ2-1
D: .
V: TRBV27
size: once

DNA: TGTGCCACCAGCAGAGATAGATGGGAGACCCAGTACTTC
CDR3: CATSRDRWETQYF
J: TRBJ2-5
D: .
V: TRBV15
size: .

DNA: TGCAGCGTTGAAGGGGACAGGGGGATGTATGACACTGAAGCTTTCTTT
CDR3: CSVEGDRGMYDTEAFF
J: TRBJ1-1
D: TRBD1
V: TRBV29-1
size: .

DNA: TGTGCCAGCAGTAGAGGGACAGGGGGAGATGAGCAGTTCTTC
CDR3: CASSRGTGGDEQFF
J: TRBJ2-1
D: TRBD1
V: TRBV6-6
size: .

DNA: TGTGCCAGCAGCGTAGGAGAGGGTATTAACTATGGCTACACCTTC
CDR3: CASSVGEGINYGYTF
J: TRBJ1-2
D: .
V: TRBV9
size: .

DNA: TGTGCCACCCGTGAGGGGGACTCCTATAATTCACCCCTCCACTTT
CDR3: CATREGDSYNSPLHF
J: TRBJ1-6
D: .
V: TRBV19
size: .

DNA: TGTGCCATCAGTGACGGGGGGATAACTGGAAACACCATATATTTT
CDR3: CAISDGGITGNTIYF
J: TRBJ1-3
D: .
V: TRBV10-3
size: once

DNA: TGTGCCAGCAGACCGGACAGGATCCTATCCCAGCCCCAGCATTTT
CDR3: CASRPDRILSQPQHF
J: TRBJ1-5
D: TRBD1
V: TRBV27
size: .

DNA: TGTGCCAGCAGGACAGGGAGTAACACTGAAGCTTTCTTT
CDR3: CASRTGSNTEAFF
J: TRBJ1-1
D: TRBD1
V: TRBV6-5
size: .

DNA: TGTGCCAGCAGCGAGGGAGATAGCAATCAGCCCCAGCATTTT
CDR3: CASSEGDSNQPQHF
J: TRBJ1-5
D: .
V: TRBV9
size: .

DNA: TGTGCCAGCAGTTTTGCCGGGACGATCGGAGGGACTGAAGCTTTCTTT
CDR3: CASSFAGTIGGTEAFF
J: TRBJ1-1
D: .
V: TRBV27
size: .

DNA: TGTGCCAGCAGTGAAGTTAGAACTGAAGCTTTCTTT
CDR3: CASSEVRTEAFF
J: TRBJ1-1
D: .
V: TRBV6-1
size: .

DNA: TGTGCTAGCAGCTTAGCTACGGGGTACCAAGAGACCCAGTACTTC
CDR3: CASSLATGYQETQYF
J: TRBJ2-5
D: .
V: TRBV7-7
size: .

DNA: TGTGCCAGCAGTTGGTCCCAGGGGGCTGGCACCGGGGAGCTGTTTTTT
CDR3: CASSWSQGAGTGELFF
J: TRBJ2-2
D: TRBD1
V: TRBV6-5
size: .